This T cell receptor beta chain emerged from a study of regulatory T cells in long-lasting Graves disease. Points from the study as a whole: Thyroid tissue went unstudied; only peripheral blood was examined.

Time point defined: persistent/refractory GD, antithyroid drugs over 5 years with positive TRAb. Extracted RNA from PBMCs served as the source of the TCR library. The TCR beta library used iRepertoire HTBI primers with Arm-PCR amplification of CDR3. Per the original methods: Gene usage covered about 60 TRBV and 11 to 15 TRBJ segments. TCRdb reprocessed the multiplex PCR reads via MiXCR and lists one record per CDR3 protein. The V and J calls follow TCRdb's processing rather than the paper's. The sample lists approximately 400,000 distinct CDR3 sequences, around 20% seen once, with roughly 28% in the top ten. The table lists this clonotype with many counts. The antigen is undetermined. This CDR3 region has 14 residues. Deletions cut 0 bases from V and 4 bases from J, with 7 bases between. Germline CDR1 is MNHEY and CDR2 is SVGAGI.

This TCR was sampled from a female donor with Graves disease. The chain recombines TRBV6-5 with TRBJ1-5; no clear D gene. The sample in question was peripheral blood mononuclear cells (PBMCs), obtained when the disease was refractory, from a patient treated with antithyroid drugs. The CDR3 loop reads CASSYSRGNQPQHF. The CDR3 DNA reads TGTGCCAGCAGTTACTCTCGAGGGAATCAGCCCCAGCATTTT.